The sequence of this T cell receptor (beta chain) was determined in a study of T cell clusters in autoimmune cytopenias. Frequency places this clonotype as medium-sized (0.01 to 0.1%). Its antigen is unknown. Findings and caveats of the study: Comparing secondary cytopenia with chronic lymphocytic leukemia showed no cluster-lack signature, apparently masked by lymphoma repertoire.

TRB was amplified by touch-down multiplex PCR, primer pools A and B combined. TCRdb reprocessed the multiplex PCR reads and reports one entry per CDR3 protein, with no DNA. In total, the table holds 5,700 or so distinct CDR3 sequences. Per the germline V gene, CDR1 is MNHEY and CDR2 is SVGAGI. CDR3 length: 14 residues. TRB was amplified from roughly 250 ng of peripheral blood genomic DNA per sample. These data were likewise used in another study, on T cell repertoires in aging, cancer and after chemotherapy.

The sequenced material came from peripheral blood. The origin of this receptor is a human donor in good health. The chain combines TRBV6-5 with TRBJ1-1; TCRdb selects TRBD1, and the lack of DNA leaves this call unchecked. Here the CDR3 reads CASRKTGWNTEAFF.